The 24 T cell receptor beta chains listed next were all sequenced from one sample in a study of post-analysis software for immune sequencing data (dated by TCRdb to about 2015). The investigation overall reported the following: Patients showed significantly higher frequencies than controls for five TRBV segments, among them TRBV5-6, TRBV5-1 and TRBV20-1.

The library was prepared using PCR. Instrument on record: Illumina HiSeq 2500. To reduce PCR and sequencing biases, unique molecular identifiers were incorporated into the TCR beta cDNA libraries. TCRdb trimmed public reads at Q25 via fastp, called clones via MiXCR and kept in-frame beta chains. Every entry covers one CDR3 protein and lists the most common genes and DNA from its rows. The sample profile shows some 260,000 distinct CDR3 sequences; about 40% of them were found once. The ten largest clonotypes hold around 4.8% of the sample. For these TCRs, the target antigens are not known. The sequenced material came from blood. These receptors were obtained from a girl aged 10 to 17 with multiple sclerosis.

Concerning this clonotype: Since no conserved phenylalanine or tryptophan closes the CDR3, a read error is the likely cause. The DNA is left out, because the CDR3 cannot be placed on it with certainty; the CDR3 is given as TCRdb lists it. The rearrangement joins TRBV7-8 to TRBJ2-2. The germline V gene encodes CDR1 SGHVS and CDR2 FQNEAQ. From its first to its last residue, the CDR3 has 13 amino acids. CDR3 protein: CASSRKFAGELLC.

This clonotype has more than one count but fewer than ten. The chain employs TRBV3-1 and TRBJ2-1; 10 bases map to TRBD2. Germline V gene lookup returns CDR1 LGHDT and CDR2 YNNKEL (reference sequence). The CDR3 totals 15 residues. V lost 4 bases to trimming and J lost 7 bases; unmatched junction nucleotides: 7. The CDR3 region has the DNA TGTGCCAGCAGCCGAAGCGGGAGGGAGGTAAATGAGCAGTTCTTC. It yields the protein CASSRSGREVNEQFF.

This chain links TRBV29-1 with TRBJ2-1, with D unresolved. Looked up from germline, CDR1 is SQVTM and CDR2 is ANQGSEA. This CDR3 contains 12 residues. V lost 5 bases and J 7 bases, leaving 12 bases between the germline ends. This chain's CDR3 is CSVQILENEQFF. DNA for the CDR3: TGCAGCGTTCAAATCCTAGAGAATGAGCAGTTCTTC.

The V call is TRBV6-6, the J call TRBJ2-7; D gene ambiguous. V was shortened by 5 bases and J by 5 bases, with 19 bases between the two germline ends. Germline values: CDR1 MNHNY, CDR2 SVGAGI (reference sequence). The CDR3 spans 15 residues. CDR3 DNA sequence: TGTGCCAGCAGTATCAGCTCTCCGTTTACCCACGAGCAGTACTTC. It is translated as CASSISSPFTHEQYF.

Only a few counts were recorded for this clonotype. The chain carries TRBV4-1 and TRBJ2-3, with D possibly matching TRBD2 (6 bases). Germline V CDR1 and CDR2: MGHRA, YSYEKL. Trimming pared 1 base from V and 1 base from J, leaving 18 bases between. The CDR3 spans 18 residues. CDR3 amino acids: CASSQGVLAISGTDTQYF. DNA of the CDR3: TGCGCCAGCAGCCAAGGGGTTCTAGCGATTAGCGGCACAGATACGCAGTATTTT.

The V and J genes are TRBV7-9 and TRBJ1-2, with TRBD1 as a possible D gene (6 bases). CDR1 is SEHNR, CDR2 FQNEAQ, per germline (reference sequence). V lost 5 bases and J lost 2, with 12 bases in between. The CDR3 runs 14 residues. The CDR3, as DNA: TGTGCCAGCAGCCCAGGGGCGGGAAACTATGGCTACACCTTC. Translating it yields CASSPGAGNYGYTF.

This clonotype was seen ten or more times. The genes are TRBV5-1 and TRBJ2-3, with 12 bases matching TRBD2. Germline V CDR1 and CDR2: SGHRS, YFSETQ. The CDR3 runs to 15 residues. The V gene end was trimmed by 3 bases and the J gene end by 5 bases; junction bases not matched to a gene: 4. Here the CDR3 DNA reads TGCGCCAGCAGCTCGACTAGCGGGAGAGGAGATACGCAGTATTTT. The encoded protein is CASSSTSGRGDTQYF.

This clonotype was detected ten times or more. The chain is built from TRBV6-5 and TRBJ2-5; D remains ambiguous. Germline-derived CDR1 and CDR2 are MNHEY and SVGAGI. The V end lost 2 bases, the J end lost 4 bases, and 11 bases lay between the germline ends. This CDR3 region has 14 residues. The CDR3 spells CASSYEASGETQYF. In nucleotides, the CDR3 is TGTGCCAGCAGTTACGAGGCCAGTGGAGAGACCCAGTACTTC.

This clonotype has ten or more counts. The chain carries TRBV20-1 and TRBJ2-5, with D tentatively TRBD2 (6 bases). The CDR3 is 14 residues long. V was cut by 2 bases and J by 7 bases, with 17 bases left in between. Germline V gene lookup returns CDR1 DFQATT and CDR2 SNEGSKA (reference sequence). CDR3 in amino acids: CSARPGLTTGTQYF. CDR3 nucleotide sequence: TGCAGTGCTAGACCGGGACTCACAACGGGGACCCAGTACTTC.

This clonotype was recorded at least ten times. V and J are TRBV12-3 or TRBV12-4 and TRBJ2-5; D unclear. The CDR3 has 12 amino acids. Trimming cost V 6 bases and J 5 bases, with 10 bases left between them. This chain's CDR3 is CASRGRLETQYF. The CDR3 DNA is TGTGCCAGCAGGGGCCGGCTGGAGACCCAGTACTTC.

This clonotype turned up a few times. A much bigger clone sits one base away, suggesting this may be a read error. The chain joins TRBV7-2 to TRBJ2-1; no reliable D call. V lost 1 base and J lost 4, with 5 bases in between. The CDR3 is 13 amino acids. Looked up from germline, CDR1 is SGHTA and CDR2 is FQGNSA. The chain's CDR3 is CASSLGRYNEQFF. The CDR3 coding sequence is TGTGCCAGCAGCTTAGGACGGTACAATGAGCAGTTCTTC.

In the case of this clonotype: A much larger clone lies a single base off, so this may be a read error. CDR3 sequence (DNA): TGTGCCAGCAGTCGACGGTTGGGCTACAATGAGCAGTTCTTC. Encoded protein: CASSRRLGYNEQFF. This sequence joins TRBV6-4 and TRBJ2-1; D remains ambiguous. Germline values: CDR1 MRHNA, CDR2 SNTAGT. This CDR3 region has 14 residues. V was clipped by 5 bases and J by 3 bases, with 11 bases between them.

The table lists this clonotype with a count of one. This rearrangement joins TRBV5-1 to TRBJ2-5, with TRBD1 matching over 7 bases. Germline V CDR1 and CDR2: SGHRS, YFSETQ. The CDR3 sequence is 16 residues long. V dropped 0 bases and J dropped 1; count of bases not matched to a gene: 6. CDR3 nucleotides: TGCGCCAGCAGCTTGGGGCCCACAGGGGCCCAAGAGACCCAGTACTTC. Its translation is CASSLGPTGAQETQYF.

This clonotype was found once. This chain's CDR3 is CASSLWRGQFF. The CDR3 DNA sequence: TGTGCCAGCAGCTTATGGCGAGGGCAGTTCTTC. The rearrangement joins TRBV11-3 to TRBJ2-1, with D uncertain. The germline gives CDR1 SGHNT, CDR2 YENEEA. The V gene lost 2 bases and the J gene lost 12 bases, with 8 bases spanning the gap. The length of the CDR3 is 11 residues.

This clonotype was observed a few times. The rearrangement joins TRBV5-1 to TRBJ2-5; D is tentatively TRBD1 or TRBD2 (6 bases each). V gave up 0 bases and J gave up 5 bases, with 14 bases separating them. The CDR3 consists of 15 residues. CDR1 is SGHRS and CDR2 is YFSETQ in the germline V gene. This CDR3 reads CASSLVVGGDETQYF. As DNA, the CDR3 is TGCGCCAGCAGCTTGGTAGTGGGGGGCGATGAGACCCAGTACTTC. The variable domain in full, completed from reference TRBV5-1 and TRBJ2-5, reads KAGVTQTPRYLIKTRGQQVTLSCSPISGHRSVSWYQQTPGQGLQFLFEYFSETQRNKGNFPGRFSGRQFSNSRSEMNVSTLELGDSALYLCASSLVVGGDETQYFGPGTRLLVL.

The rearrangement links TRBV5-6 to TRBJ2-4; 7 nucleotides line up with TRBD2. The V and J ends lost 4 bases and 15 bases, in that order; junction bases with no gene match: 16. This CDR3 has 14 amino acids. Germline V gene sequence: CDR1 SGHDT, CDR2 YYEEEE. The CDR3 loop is CASSPGGSRDGRYF. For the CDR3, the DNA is TGTGCCAGCAGCCCCGGGGGGTCGCGGGACGGACGGTACTTC.

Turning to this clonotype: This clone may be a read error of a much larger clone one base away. DNA of the CDR3: TGTGCCAGCAGCTTATTTGTCACTAGCGGGGTTGAACAAGAGCCCCAGTACTTC. Translated: CASSLFVTSGVEQEPQYF. The chain recombines TRBV7-6 with TRBJ2-5, with TRBD2 matching 10 bases. The germline V gene has CDR1 SGHVS and CDR2 FNYEAQ. There are 18 residues in the CDR3.

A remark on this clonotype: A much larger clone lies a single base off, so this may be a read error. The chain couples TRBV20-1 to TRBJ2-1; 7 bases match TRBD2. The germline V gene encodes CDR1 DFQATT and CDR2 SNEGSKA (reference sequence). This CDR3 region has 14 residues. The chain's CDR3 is CSASRTGGVNGQFF. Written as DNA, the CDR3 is TGCAGTGCTAGCCGGACGGGAGGCGTCAATGGGCAGTTCTTC.

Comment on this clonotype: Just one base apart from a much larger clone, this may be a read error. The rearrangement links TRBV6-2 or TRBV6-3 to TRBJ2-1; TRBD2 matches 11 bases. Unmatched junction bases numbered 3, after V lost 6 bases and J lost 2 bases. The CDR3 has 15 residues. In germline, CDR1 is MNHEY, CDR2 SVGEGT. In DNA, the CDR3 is TGTGCCAGCAGCTCTAGCGGGAGGCCCTACAATGAGCAGTTCTTC. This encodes CASSSSGRPYNEQFF.

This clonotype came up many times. The CDR3 DNA reads TGTGCCAGCAGCTACAGGACAGGGCGTAGATATACGCAGTATTTT. The encoded protein is CASSYRTGRRYTQYF. The chain joins TRBV7-9 to TRBJ2-3; 8 nucleotides agree with TRBD1. V trimming: 4 bases; J trimming: 7 bases; junction bases outside the gene matches: 10. CDR1 and CDR2 (germline): SEHNR, FQNEAQ (reference sequence). CDR3 length: 15 amino acids. Together with reference TRBV7-9 and TRBJ2-3, the CDR3 gives the full variable domain: DTGVSQNPRHKITKRGQNVTFRCDPISEHNRLYWYRQTLGQGPEFLTYFQNEAQLEKSRLLSDRFSAERPKGSFSTLEIQRTEQGDSAMYLCASSYRTGRRYTQYFGPGTRLTVL.

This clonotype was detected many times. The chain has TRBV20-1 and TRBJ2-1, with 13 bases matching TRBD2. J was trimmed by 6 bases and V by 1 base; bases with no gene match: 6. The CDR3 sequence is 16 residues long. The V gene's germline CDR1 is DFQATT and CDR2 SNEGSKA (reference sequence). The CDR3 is CSARGTSGRATNEQFF. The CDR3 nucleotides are TGCAGTGCTAGAGGCACTAGCGGGAGGGCCACCAATGAGCAGTTCTTC.

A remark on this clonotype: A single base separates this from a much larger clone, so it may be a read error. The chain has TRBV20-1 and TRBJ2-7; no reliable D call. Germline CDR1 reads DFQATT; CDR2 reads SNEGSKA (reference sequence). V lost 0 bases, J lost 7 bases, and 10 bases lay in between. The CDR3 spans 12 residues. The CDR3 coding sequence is TGCAGTGCTAGAGAGGCCAACAATGAGCAGTACTTC. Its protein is CSAREANNEQYF.

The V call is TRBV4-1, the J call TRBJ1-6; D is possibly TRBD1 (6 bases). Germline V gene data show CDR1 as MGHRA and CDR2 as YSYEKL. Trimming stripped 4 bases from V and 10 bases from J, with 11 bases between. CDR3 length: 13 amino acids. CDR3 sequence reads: CASSRDMGSPLHF. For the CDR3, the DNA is TGCGCCAGCAGCCGGGACATGGGCTCACCCCTCCACTTT.

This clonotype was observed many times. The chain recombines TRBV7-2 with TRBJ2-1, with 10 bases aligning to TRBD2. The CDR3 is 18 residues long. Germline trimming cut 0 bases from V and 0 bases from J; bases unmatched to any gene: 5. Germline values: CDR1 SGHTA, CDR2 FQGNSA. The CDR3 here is CASSLAERGGRSYNEQFF. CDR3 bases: TGTGCCAGCAGCTTAGCGGAGCGGGGGGGCCGCTCCTACAATGAGCAGTTCTTC.